This entry concerns a single T cell receptor (beta chain). TCRdb's table, derived via immunoSEQ multiplex PCR, lists solely in-frame clones and lacks some. The data contain nearly 35,000 clones, roughly 80% of them singletons. Germline CDR1 reads SGHTA; CDR2 reads FQGNSA. The CDR3 contains 16 residues. J lost 1 base, V lost 4 bases, and 9 bases had no gene match. These data belong to a study of T cells in narcolepsy. Specimen: memory (CD45RA-) CD4+ T cells from blood. The sequence derives from a human donor in good health. The V call is TRBV7-2, the J call TRBJ1-1, with 7 bases matching TRBD1. The CDR3 nucleotides are TGTGCCAGCAGCTACAGGGGTCTGGGGGCGAACACTGAAGCTTTCTTT. Its translation: CASSYRGLGANTEAFF.